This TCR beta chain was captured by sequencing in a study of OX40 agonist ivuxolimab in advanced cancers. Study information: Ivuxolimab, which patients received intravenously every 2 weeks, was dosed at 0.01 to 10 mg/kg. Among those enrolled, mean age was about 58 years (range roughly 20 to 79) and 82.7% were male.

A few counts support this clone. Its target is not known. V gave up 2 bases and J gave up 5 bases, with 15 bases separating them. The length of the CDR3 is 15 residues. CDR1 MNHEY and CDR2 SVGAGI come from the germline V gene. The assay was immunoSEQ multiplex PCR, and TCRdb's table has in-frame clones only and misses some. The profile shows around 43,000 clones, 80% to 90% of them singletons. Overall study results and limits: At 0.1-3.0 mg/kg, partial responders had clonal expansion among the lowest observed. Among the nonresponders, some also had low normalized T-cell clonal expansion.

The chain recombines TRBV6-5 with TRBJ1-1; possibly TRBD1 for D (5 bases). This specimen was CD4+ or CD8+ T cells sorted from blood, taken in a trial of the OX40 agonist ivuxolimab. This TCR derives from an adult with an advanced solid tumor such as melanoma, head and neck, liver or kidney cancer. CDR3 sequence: CASSYLQGGRTEAFF. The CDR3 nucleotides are TGTGCCAGCAGTTACCTGCAGGGTGGTCGGACTGAAGCTTTCTTT.